The entry that follows covers one TCR beta chain sequence. The CDR3 runs to 13 residues. Germline V gene lookup returns CDR1 LNHDA and CDR2 SQIVND (reference sequence). Trimming left V 3 bases short and J 7 bases short, with 10 bases between. Produced via immunoSEQ multiplex PCR; TCRdb's table is partial and in-frame only. Among 200,000 to 250,000 clones listed, roughly nine tenths were seen once. This sample was taken from a study of blood T cell repertoires in COVID-19. The source of this sequence is a woman between 45 and 65 years old in a cohort exposed to, infected with or recovered from COVID-19 (not recorded which). This rearrangement joins TRBV19 to TRBJ2-1; a weak D match, TRBD1 (5 bases). Specimen: PBMCs or T cells enriched from blood (not recorded which). CDR3 nucleotides: TGTGCCAGTAGTATGCTAAAGGGGAATGAGCAGTTCTTC. Protein product: CASSMLKGNEQFF.